This T cell receptor (beta chain) is drawn from a study of cytotoxic CD8 clonotypes in ibrutinib-treated CLL. CDR3 length: 15 residues. V gave up 0 bases and J gave up 5 bases, with 9 bases separating them. The germline CDR1 and CDR2 sequences are SGDLS and YYNGEE. As input for TCR beta libraries, approximately 2 micrograms of genomic DNA came from cryopreserved PBMCs. Depth targeted 1 in 200,000 to 1 in 1 million T cells, averaging around 9.5x coverage per clonotype. TCRdb's copy holds only in-frame clones and misses some; the assay was immunoSEQ multiplex PCR. This table holds fewer than 300,000 clones, 76% found once.

This specimen was PBMCs, taken at disease progression, from a patient treated with ibrutinib. The chain employs TRBV9 and TRBJ1-6; the D is unclear. The TCR originated in a human donor with chronic lymphocytic leukemia. Written as DNA, the CDR3 is TGTGCCAGCAGCGTAGAGGCGGAGAATAATTCACCCCTCCACTTT. Translation gives CASSVEAENNSPLHF. Drawing the rest from reference TRBV9 and TRBJ1-6, the complete variable domain is DSGVTQTPKHLITATGQRVTLRCSPRSGDLSVYWYQQSLDQGLQFLIQYYNGEERAKGNILERFSAQQFPDLHSELNLSSLELGDSALYFCASSVEAENNSPLHFGNGTRLTVT.